This is a list of T cell receptor beta chains from one sample in a study of blood T cell repertoires in COVID-19. Only in-frame clones appear in the TCRdb table, and some are missing; sequencing was by immunoSEQ multiplex PCR. The sample has about 260,000 clones, around 88% seen once; the top ten hold around 1.8%. Source material: peripheral blood. The receptors were gathered from a man younger than 40 with active or convalescent COVID-19. The CDR3 runs from the conserved cysteine through the conserved F or W. Fields, in order: V gene, D gene, clone size, J gene, CDR3 protein. A D gene is named only where the DNA matches it firmly. Clone sizes are given selectively: once, few, many, or a class where the clone is expanded.

TRBV3-1/TRBV3-2	TRBD2	NA	TRBJ2-5	CASSPGVAGGPETQYF
TRBV12-5	NA	NA	TRBJ1-1	CASGLVAGENTEAFF
TRBV6-5	NA	NA	TRBJ1-2	CASSYSRQAYGYTF
TRBV29-1	TRBD1	NA	TRBJ1-1	CSGGQGKAFF
TRBV6-5	NA	once	TRBJ1-4	CASSLGTKELFF
TRBV6-5	NA	NA	TRBJ2-7	CASSMGLRLYEQYF
TRBV5-1	NA	once	TRBJ1-2	CASSAQNLGYGYTF
TRBV9	NA	once	TRBJ1-4	CASTPGRGGVNEKLFF
TRBV7-9	TRBD2	NA	TRBJ2-1	CASSPRGGGNNEQFF
TRBV7-9	TRBD2	few	TRBJ2-1	CASSRTSGGAISSEQFF
TRBV18	NA	NA	TRBJ2-3	CASSPTLGADTQYF
TRBV5-1	NA	few	TRBJ1-1	CASSLGSEAFF
TRBV29-1	NA	NA	TRBJ1-5	CSVHTGGGGQPQHF
TRBV7-2	TRBD1	NA	TRBJ2-7	CASSWPGQVSYEQYF
TRBV27	NA	once	TRBJ1-2	CASSFAGVGYGYTF
TRBV21-1	NA	once	TRBJ1-5	CASSKQGAYLSNQPQHF
TRBV19	TRBD1	NA	TRBJ1-5	CASSMRDRGFQPQHF
TRBV5-4	NA	NA	TRBJ1-2	CASSSSSFSLIGYTF
TRBV25-1	NA	NA	TRBJ1-3	CASSDPRQLSGNTIYF
TRBV6-2/TRBV6-3	TRBD2	NA	TRBJ2-7	CASSRASGGTGGPPYEQYF
TRBV3-1/TRBV3-2	TRBD1	NA	TRBJ1-1	CASSQEPSTGNGGFF
TRBV7-2	NA	NA	TRBJ2-3	CASSLVSGNSAANTQYF
TRBV20-1	NA	NA	TRBJ1-1	CSGPGYTEAFF
TRBV5-1	NA	NA	TRBJ2-7	CASSLENRDEQYF
TRBV7-8	TRBD1	NA	TRBJ1-3	CASSSLEGAGGNTIYF
TRBV30	NA	NA	TRBJ1-2	CAWSVYLGRDGYTF
TRBV2	NA	few	TRBJ1-1	CAKGGNTEAFF
TRBV15	NA	NA	TRBJ2-2	CATSRDIATNTGELFF
TRBV5-1	NA	NA	TRBJ1-2	CASSLEAGDLDGYTF
TRBV12-5	NA	NA	TRBJ1-3	CASGPKGLVGNTIYF
TRBV5-1	NA	NA	TRBJ2-7	CASSLFSLGLTPDEQYF
TRBV6-5	NA	NA	TRBJ1-5	CASSSGFAFNQPQHF
TRBV9	NA	once	TRBJ2-7	CASSLSSSNYEQYF
TRBV15	TRBD1	NA	TRBJ1-5	CATSRDLGTGRPQHF
TRBV2	TRBD1	NA	TRBJ1-2	CASSMDRVSYTF
TRBV4-2	TRBD2	NA	TRBJ2-3	CASSQDAGGASGDTQYF
TRBV30	NA	NA	TRBJ1-5	CAWSSDSNQPQHF
TRBV7-8	NA	NA	TRBJ1-5	CASSLTPMGYQPQHF
TRBV15	TRBD1	NA	TRBJ2-2	CATSRDQGAITGELFF
TRBV7-4	TRBD1	NA	TRBJ1-5	CASSPILDRDSQPQHF
TRBV19	TRBD1	NA	TRBJ1-1	CATAGTGITEAFF
TRBV14	NA	once	TRBJ1-5	CASSQKGLSLYSNQPQHF
TRBV3-1/TRBV3-2	TRBD2	NA	TRBJ2-5	CASSRGGGAGETQYF
TRBV7-2	NA	NA	TRBJ2-5	CASSPTPAGTQYF
TRBV5-1	NA	NA	TRBJ2-4	CASSETQGPKNIQYF
TRBV18	TRBD1	NA	TRBJ2-7	CASSPLGAGTDSYEQYF
TRBV7-9	NA	NA	TRBJ2-7	CASSLAGGNYEQYF